One and the same sample provided the 22 T cell receptor beta chains below, sequenced in a study of T cell repertoires in cytomegalovirus infection. The antigens for these receptors are not known. A single record per CDR3 protein comes from TCRdb applying MiXCR to the reads. Of approximately 990,000 distinct CDR3 sequences in the sample, around 30% are singletons; the top ten hold roughly an eighth. Material: cultured CD8+ T cells from PBMCs, obtained from culture after CMV antigen stimulation. These receptors were obtained from a human donor in good health (CMV status not recorded). Some clones in this sample may be carry-over from other donors' samples.

The V and J genes are TRBV7-6 and TRBJ2-7, with TRBD2 matching over 8 bases. Germline lookup yields CDR1 SGHVS and CDR2 FNYEAQ. Trimming cost V 5 bases and J 2 bases; bases outside gene matches: 11. This CDR3 is built from 16 residues. The CDR3, as DNA: TGTGCCAGCAGCCTAAACGGGGGGGGAAGGGCCTACGAGCAGTACTTC. Protein: CASSLNGGGRAYEQYF.

This clonotype was counted between two and nine times. V and J are TRBV5-6 and TRBJ2-6; D is possibly TRBD1 (5 bases). The V gene lost 0 bases and the J gene lost 4 bases, with 17 bases spanning the gap. CDR1 is SGHDT and CDR2 is YYEEEE in the germline V gene. The CDR3 runs to 18 residues. CDR3 nucleotide sequence: TGTGCCAGCAGCTTGGGGACAAGCCTTTATGTAGGGGCCAACGTCCTGACTTTC. Amino acids: CASSLGTSLYVGANVLTF.

This chain links TRBV20-1 with TRBJ1-6; no firm D call. The CDR3 has 16 residues. CDR1 and CDR2 from the germline V gene are DFQATT and SNEGSKA (reference sequence). Trimming shortened V by 0 bases and J by 0 bases, and 9 bases separated the two germline ends. The CDR3 sequence: CSAREEVASYNSPLHF. The DNA for the CDR3 is TGCAGTGCTAGAGAAGAGGTGGCCTCCTATAATTCACCCCTCCACTTT.

The chain employs TRBV25-1 and TRBJ2-1; D call uncertain. V was cut by 3 bases and J by 0 bases, with 12 bases left in between. CDR3 length equals 16 residues. Germline CDR1 MGHDK, CDR2 SYGVNS. CDR3 region: CASSDPGRSSYNEQFF. DNA for the CDR3: TGTGCCAGCAGTGACCCCGGCCGAAGCTCCTACAATGAGCAGTTCTTC. Filled out from reference TRBV25-1 and TRBJ2-1, the complete variable domain reads EADIYQTPRYLVIGTGKKITLECSQTMGHDKMYWYQQDPGMELHLIHYSYGVNSTEKGDLSSESTVSRIRTEHFPLTLESARPSHTSQYLCASSDPGRSSYNEQFFGPGTRLTVL.

The chain uses TRBV10-3 and TRBJ2-5, with a tentative D call TRBD1 (5 bases). Looked up from germline, CDR1 is ENHRY and CDR2 is SYGVKD. Trimming left V 2 bases short and J 7 bases short, with 14 bases between. The CDR3 is 14 residues long. The CDR3 nucleotides read TGTGCCATCAGTGAGGAGGCCTACCAGGGGACCCAGTACTTC. Its protein product is CAISEEAYQGTQYF.

As regards this clonotype: A read error may account for a junction end that differs from germline. The chain links TRBV23-1 to TRBJ2-5; D is ambiguous. TRBV23-1 is identified as an open reading frame with a role that is uncertain. The CDR3 sequence is 12 residues long. The CDR3 reads CASSRDQESQYF. Here the CDR3 DNA reads TGCGCCAGCAGTCGAGACCAAGAGAGCCAGTACTTC.

This clonotype was picked up many times. This chain uses TRBV7-9 with TRBJ2-1; TRBD1 matches 9 bases. J was trimmed by 10 bases and V by 6 bases; bases with no gene match: 19. The CDR3 runs to 17 residues. Germline V lookup: CDR1 SEHNR, CDR2 FQNEAQ (reference sequence). Written as DNA, the CDR3 is TGTGCCAGCAGTACACTCATTTCCGGGACAGGGCTTTTAGAGCAGTTCTTC. Protein product: CASSTLISGTGLLEQFF.

The chain is built from TRBV28 and TRBJ1-2; unclear D gene. Germline loops: CDR1 MDHEN, CDR2 SYDVKM. V lost 4 bases to trimming and J lost 0 bases, with 24 bases between them. This CDR3 comprises 19 residues. CDR3 sequence: CASSSLLPGPSDPNYGYTF. The CDR3 nucleotides are TGTGCCAGCAGTTCCCTACTTCCCGGGCCCTCGGATCCTAACTATGGCTACACCTTC.

The V and J genes are TRBV2 and TRBJ1-1; D ambiguous. Trimming left V 8 bases short and J 1 base short, with 11 bases between. The V gene's germline CDR1 is SNHLY and CDR2 FYNNEI. The CDR3 consists of 13 residues. The CDR3 loop is CASGLLGNTEAFF. The CDR3 DNA sequence: TGTGCCAGCGGCCTCCTCGGGAACACTGAAGCTTTCTTT.

As concerns this clonotype: This may be a read error, as it is one base from a much larger clone. The genes are TRBV7-8 and TRBJ1-2; D gene uncertain. Germline V CDR1 and CDR2: SGHVS, FQNEAQ. V was pared by 4 bases and J by 8 bases, with 17 bases between. The length of the CDR3 is 14 residues. The CDR3, as DNA: TGTGCCAGCAGCTCCCGCACAGCCCTTGGGGGCTACACCTTC. Protein sequence: CASSSRTALGGYTF.

The gene calls are TRBV6-2 or TRBV6-3 and TRBJ2-1; possible D gene TRBD2, 6 bases. This CDR3 is built from 15 residues. The germline CDR1 and CDR2 sequences are MNHEY and SVGEGT. Trimming shortened V by 1 base and J by 2 bases, and 9 bases separated the two germline ends. CDR3 DNA sequence: TGTGCCAGCAGTTACTTTGTAGCGGCCTACAATGAGCAGTTCTTC. Its protein product is CASSYFVAAYNEQFF.

Of note for this clonotype: This may arise from a read error, as a much more abundant clone is one base away. This chain joins TRBV7-2 and TRBJ2-1; 9 bases agree with TRBD2. Germline lookup yields CDR1 SGHTA and CDR2 FQGNSA. CDR3 size: 18 residues. Trimming took 2 bases from V and 8 from J; bases not matched to a gene: 16. The CDR3 DNA reads as TGTGCCAGCAGCTTACCGTGCGGGGGCGGGGGGGGAGGGGATGAGCAGTTCTTC. It yields the protein CASSLPCGGGGGGDEQFF.

This clonotype was observed a few times. The chain links TRBV19 to TRBJ1-1; 8 bases agree with TRBD1. The CDR3 has 13 amino acids. Germline V gene data show CDR1 as LNHDA and CDR2 as SQIVND (reference sequence). V was pared by 9 bases and J by 4 bases, with 7 bases of the junction left unmatched. The CDR3 here is CASSQGTGTEAFF. The CDR3 region has the DNA TGTGCCAGCAGTCAGGGGACAGGCACTGAAGCTTTCTTT. The whole variable domain, remainder taken from reference TRBV19 and TRBJ1-1, is DGGITQSPKYLFRKEGQNVTLSCEQNLNHDAMYWYRQDPGQGLRLIYYSQIVNDFQKGDIAEGYSVSREKKESFPLTVTSAQKNPTAFYLCASSQGTGTEAFFGQGTRLTVV.

The table lists this clonotype with a count of one. This chain joins TRBV19 and TRBJ2-1; D is perhaps TRBD2 (6 bases). The V and J ends lost 2 bases and 9 bases respectively, with 11 bases between them. Germline CDR1 LNHDA, CDR2 SQIVND (reference sequence). This CDR3 comprises 13 residues. In nucleotides, the CDR3 is TGTGCCAGTAGTATACTGGAGGGGAGTGAGCAGTTCTTC. Translating gives CASSILEGSEQFF.

Ten or more counts support this clonotype. The chain recombines TRBV7-2 with TRBJ2-3; 12 nucleotides align to TRBD2. CDR1 is SGHTA, CDR2 FQGNSA, per germline. The length of the CDR3 is 17 residues. V was clipped by 4 bases and J by 2 bases; unmatched bases: 7. This CDR3 is CASSSRLAGASTDTQYF. CDR3 DNA: TGTGCCAGCAGCTCTAGACTAGCGGGGGCCTCCACAGATACGCAGTATTTT.

Points on this clonotype: A much larger clone differs from this one at a single base, so this may be a read error. The chain employs TRBV7-9 and TRBJ1-1; the match to TRBD1 covers 9 bases. The length of the CDR3 is 14 residues. Unmatched junction bases numbered 12, after V lost 10 bases and J lost 6 bases. Germline values: CDR1 SEHNR, CDR2 FQNEAQ (reference sequence). The CDR3 spells CANRTGGGAAEAFF. The DNA of the CDR3 is TGTGCCAACAGAACAGGGGGCGGTGCGGCTGAAGCTTTCTTT.

Regarding this clonotype: One junction end does not reproduce the germline sequence, and a read error may be involved. The rearrangement links TRBV7-7 to TRBJ2-2, with a weak D call TRBD2 (5 bases). Germline CDR1 reads SSHAT; CDR2 reads FNYEAQ (reference sequence). CDR3 size: 13 residues. The CDR3 coding sequence is TGTGCTAGCAGCTTAGGAGCGGCCGGGGAGCTGTTTTTT. Its protein is CASSLGAAGELFF.

This rearrangement joins TRBV27 to TRBJ2-5; TRBD1 matches 12 bases. V trimming: 5 bases; J trimming: 2 bases; junction bases outside the gene matches: 6. The germline V gene encodes CDR1 MNHEY and CDR2 SMNVEV (reference sequence). The CDR3 spans 16 residues. DNA for the CDR3: TGTGCCAGCAGTATTCGGGACAGGGGGCGACAAGAGACCCAGTACTTC. Translation gives CASSIRDRGRQETQYF.

This chain links TRBV28 with TRBJ1-5; D gene unclear. CDR1 is MDHEN and CDR2 is SYDVKM in the germline V gene. The CDR3 covers 12 residues. V lost 5 bases and J 3 bases, leaving 5 bases between the germline ends. The CDR3 nucleotides are TGTGCCAGCAGTGGGCCCAATCAGCCCCAGCATTTT. Translated, it gives CASSGPNQPQHF.

The V and J genes are TRBV6-6 and TRBJ2-5; 10 bases match TRBD1. J lost 2 bases, V lost 9 bases, and 18 bases had no gene match. Germline values: CDR1 MNHNY, CDR2 SVGAGI (reference sequence). The CDR3 length is 18 residues. The DNA of the CDR3 is TGTGCCAGTCTAGTTCCGGGACAGGGGTCGAGGGGGCAAGAGACCCAGTACTTC. Protein product: CASLVPGQGSRGQETQYF.

The chain is built from TRBV6-1 and TRBJ1-1, with 8 bases that match TRBD1. Trimming at V came to 6 bases and at J to 0 bases, leaving 9 bases not matched to a gene. The CDR3 is 16 amino acids. The germline gives CDR1 MNHNS, CDR2 SASEGT. CDR3: CASSLQTGALNTEAFF. The CDR3 DNA is TGTGCCAGCAGCTTACAGACAGGGGCACTGAACACTGAAGCTTTCTTT.

The chain links TRBV27 to TRBJ1-2, with D possibly TRBD1 on 5 matching bases. CDR3 length: 14 residues. CDR1 MNHEY and CDR2 SMNVEV come from the germline V gene (reference sequence). With 0 bases removed from V and 3 bases from J, the gap between germline ends came to 8 bases. CDR3 protein: CASSLSGADYGYTF. DNA of the CDR3: TGTGCCAGCAGTTTATCCGGGGCAGACTATGGCTACACCTTC.